The entry below gives a single TCR beta chain sequence along with its context. The antigen is undetermined. The data are from a study of cytomegalovirus exposure and HLA in healthy donors. Study-wide context: Of all 400 or so donors who were genotyped, 75% to 90% belonged to the Caucasian-associated ancestry cluster. Study outcomes and limitations: With DRB1 most and HLA-C fewest, TCR association rates differed between HLA loci in a later analysis. Common viral pathogens (according to a later analysis) appeared linked to several of the most significant clusters. Fewer N-insertions than the roughly 630-donor mean were reportedly shown by an Asian-associated ancestry cluster in a later analysis.

The PCR had 60 Vbeta and 13 Jbeta primers. Repertoires were generated with immunoSEQ multiplex PCR, while TCRdb's copy carries only in-frame clones and drops some. The sample includes about 200,000 clones, roughly 78% of them seen just once. The germline V gene encodes CDR1 MNHEY and CDR2 SMNVEV (reference sequence). Trimming removed 6 bases from V and 8 bases from J; junction bases left unmatched: 10. This CDR3 has 14 amino acids. The sequence was obtained from a woman aged 25 to 39 in good health and CMV-seropositive. The chain links TRBV27 to TRBJ1-1; the match to TRBD1 covers 9 bases. The sample comprised PBMCs. The CDR3 loop is CASSLTYRGQEAFF. As DNA, the CDR3 is TGTGCCAGCAGCCTAACGTACAGGGGGCAAGAAGCTTTCTTT.